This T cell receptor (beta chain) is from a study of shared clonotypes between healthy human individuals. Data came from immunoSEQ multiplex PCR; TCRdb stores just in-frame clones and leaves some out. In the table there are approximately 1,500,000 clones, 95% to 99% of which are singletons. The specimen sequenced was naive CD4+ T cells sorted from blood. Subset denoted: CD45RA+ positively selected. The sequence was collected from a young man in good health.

The CDR3 DNA reads as TGTGCCAGCAGCGCCCGACTAGCGGGAACCTACAATGAGCAGTTCTTC. As protein: CASSARLAGTYNEQFF. This sequence joins TRBV9 and TRBJ2-1, with 11 bases lining up with TRBD2. Germline loops: CDR1 SGDLS, CDR2 YYNGEE. Trimming cost V 3 bases and J 2 bases; bases outside gene matches: 4. CDR3 length: 16 amino acids.